This TCR beta chain stems from a study of blood T cell repertoires in COVID-19. As originally analysed: Amplification with reference gene primers provided the estimates of nucleated cell counts. Method: immunoSEQ multiplex PCR; TCRdb's copy keeps in-frame clones and lacks some. V, J and clone size were drawn from that table, and D and trimming were deduced from the DNA. Here the sample spans 400,000 to 450,000 clones, roughly 87% being singletons. Germline assignment: CDR1 SNHLY and CDR2 FYNNEI. This CDR3 is built from 11 residues. The germline V and J ends were trimmed by 7 bases and 15 bases, with 15 bases remaining between them. Resolution of symptoms, clearance, or two negative PCRs was present in recovered Cohort 3 donors.

The chain couples TRBV2 to TRBJ1-4, with D unresolved. This TCR derives from a man between 18 and 35 years old who had recovered from COVID-19. The sequenced sample consisted of PBMCs or T cells enriched from blood (not recorded which). CDR3 region: CASKGGSGVFF. CDR3 sequence (DNA): TGTGCCAGCAAGGGCGGCAGCGGGGTGTTTTTT.